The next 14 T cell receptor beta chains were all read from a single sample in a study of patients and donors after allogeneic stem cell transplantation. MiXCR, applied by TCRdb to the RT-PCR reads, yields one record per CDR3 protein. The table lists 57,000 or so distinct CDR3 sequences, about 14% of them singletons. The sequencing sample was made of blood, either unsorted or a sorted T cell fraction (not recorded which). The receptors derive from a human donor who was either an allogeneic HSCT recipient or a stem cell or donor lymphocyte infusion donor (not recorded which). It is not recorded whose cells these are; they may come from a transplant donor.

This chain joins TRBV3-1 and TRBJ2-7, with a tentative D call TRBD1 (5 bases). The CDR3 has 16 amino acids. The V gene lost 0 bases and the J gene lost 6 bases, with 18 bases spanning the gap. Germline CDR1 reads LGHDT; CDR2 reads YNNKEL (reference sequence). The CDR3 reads CASSQDMMWAQGEQYF. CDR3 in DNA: TGTGCCAGCAGCCAAGATATGATGTGGGCCCAGGGCGAGCAGTACTTC.

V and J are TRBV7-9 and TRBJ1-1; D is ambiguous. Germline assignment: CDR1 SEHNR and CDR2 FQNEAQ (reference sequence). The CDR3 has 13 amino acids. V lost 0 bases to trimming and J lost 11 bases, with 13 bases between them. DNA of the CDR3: TGTGCCAGCAGCTTAGCGCTCCCTCGAACTGCTTTCTTT. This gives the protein CASSLALPRTAFF.

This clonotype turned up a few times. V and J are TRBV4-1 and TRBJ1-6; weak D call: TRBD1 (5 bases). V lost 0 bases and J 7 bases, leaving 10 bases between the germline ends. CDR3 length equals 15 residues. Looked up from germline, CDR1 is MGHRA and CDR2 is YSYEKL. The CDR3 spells CASSQEGRANSPLHF. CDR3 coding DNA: TGCGCCAGCAGCCAAGAGGGACGGGCAAATTCACCCCTCCACTTT.

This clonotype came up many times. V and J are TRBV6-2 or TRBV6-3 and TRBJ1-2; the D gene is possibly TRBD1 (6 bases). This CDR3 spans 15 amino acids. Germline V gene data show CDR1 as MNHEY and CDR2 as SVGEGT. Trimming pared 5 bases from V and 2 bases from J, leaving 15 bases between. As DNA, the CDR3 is TGTGCCAGCAGTCAACACAGGGACCTCAACTATGGCTACACCTTC. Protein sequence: CASSQHRDLNYGYTF.

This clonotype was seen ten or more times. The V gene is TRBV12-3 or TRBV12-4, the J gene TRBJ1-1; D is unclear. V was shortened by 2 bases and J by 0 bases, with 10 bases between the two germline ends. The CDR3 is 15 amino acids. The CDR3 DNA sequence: TGTGCCAGCAGTTTACCGCCAGCCATGAACACTGAAGCTTTCTTT. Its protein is CASSLPPAMNTEAFF.

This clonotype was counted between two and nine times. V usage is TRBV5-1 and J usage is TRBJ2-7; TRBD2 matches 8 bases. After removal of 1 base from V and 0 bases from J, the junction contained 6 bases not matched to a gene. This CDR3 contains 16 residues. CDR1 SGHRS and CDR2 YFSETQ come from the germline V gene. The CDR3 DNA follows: TGCGCCAGCAGCTTGACGGAACTAGCGGCCTCCTACGAGCAGTACTTC. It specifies CASSLTELAASYEQYF.

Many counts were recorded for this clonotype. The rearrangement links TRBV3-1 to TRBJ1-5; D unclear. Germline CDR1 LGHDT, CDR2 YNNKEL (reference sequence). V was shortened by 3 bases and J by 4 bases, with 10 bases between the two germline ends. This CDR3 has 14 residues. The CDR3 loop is CASSQGGGNQPQHF. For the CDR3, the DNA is TGTGCCAGCAGCCAGGGAGGAGGTAATCAGCCCCAGCATTTT.

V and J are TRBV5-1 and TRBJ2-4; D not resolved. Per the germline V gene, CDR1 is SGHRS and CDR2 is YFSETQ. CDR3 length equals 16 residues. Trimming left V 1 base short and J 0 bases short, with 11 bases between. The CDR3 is CASSLYPAVAKNIQYF. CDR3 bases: TGCGCCAGCAGCTTGTATCCTGCGGTAGCCAAAAACATTCAGTACTTC.

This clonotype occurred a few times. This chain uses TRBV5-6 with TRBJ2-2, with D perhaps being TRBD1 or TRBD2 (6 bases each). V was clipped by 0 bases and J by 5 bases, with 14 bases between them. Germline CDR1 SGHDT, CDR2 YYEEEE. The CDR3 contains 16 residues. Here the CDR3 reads CASSLGPGAITGELFF. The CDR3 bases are TGTGCCAGCAGCTTGGGGCCGGGGGCGATTACCGGGGAGCTGTTTTTT. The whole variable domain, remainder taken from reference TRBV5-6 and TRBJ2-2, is DAGVTQSPTHLIKTRGQQVTLRCSPKSGHDTVSWYQQALGQGPQFIFQYYEEEERQRGNFPDRFSGHQFPNYSSELNVNALLLGDSALYLCASSLGPGAITGELFFGEGSRLTVL.

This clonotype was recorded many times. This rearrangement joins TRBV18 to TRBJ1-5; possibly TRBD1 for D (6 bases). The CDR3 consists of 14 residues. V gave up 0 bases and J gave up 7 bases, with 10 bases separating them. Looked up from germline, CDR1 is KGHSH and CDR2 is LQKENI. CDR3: CASSPPGGGQPQHF. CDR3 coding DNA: TGTGCCAGCTCACCACCCGGGGGCGGGCAGCCCCAGCATTTT.

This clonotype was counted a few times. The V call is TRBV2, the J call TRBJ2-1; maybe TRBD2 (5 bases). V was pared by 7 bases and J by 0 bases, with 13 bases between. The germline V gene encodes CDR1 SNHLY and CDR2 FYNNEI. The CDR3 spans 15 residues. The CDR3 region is CASNRGSSSYNEQFF. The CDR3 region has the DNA TGTGCCAGCAATCGCGGGTCGAGCTCCTACAATGAGCAGTTCTTC.

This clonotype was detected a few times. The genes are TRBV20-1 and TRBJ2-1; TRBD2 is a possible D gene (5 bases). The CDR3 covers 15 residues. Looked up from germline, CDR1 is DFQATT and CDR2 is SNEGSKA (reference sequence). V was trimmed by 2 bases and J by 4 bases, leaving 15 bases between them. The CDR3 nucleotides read TGCAGTGCTAGACCGGACTTATTGGCTTACAATGAGCAGTTCTTC. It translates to CSARPDLLAYNEQFF.

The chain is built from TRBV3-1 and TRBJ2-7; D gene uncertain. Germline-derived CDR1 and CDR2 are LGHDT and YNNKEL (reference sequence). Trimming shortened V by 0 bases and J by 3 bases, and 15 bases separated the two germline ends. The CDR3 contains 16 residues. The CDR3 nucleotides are TGTGCCAGCAGCCAAGATATAAGCCAGGTTTTCTACGAGCAGTACTTC. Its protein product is CASSQDISQVFYEQYF.

This CDR3 is CSASLGGTSVDTQYF. For the CDR3, the DNA is TGCAGTGCTAGCCTGGGGGGGACTAGCGTAGATACGCAGTATTTT. The chain employs TRBV20-1 and TRBJ2-3; 10 bases agree with TRBD2. The CDR3 consists of 15 residues. V shed 3 bases and J 5 bases; nucleotides not matched to a gene: 8. Looked up from germline, CDR1 is DFQATT and CDR2 is SNEGSKA (reference sequence).